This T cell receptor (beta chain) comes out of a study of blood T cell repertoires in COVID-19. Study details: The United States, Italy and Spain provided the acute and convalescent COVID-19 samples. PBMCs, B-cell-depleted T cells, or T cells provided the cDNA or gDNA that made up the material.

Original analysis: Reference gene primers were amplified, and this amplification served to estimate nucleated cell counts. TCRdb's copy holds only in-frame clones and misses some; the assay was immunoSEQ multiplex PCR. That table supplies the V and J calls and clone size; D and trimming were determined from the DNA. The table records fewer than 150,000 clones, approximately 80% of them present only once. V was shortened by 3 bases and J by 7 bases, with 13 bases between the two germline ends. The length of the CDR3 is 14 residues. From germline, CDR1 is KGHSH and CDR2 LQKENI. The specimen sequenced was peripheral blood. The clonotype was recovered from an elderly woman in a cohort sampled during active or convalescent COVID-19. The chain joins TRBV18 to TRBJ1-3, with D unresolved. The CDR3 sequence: CASSPRQQANTIYF. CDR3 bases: TGTGCCAGCTCACCGAGACAACAAGCCAACACCATATATTTT.